This is a list of T cell receptor beta chains from one sample in a study of OX40 agonist ivuxolimab in advanced cancers. Data came from immunoSEQ multiplex PCR; TCRdb stores just in-frame clones and leaves some out. The sample yields roughly 60,000 clones, more than 75% seen once. The specimen comprised CD4+ or CD8+ T cells sorted from blood, sampled in a trial of the OX40 agonist ivuxolimab. These receptors all come from an adult with an advanced solid tumor such as melanoma, head and neck, liver or kidney cancer. The CDR3 runs from the conserved cysteine through the conserved F or W. D genes are given only for firm matches. Size tells how often a clone was seen (once, few, many) or the class of an expanded clone, and some rows leave it out.

. | TRBJ2-5 | TRBV19 | . | CASSRQGHSQETQYF | TGTGCCAGTAGTCGCCAAGGACACTCGCAAGAGACCCAGTACTTC
. | TRBJ1-1 | TRBV29-1 | . | CSPRTAPRAFF | TGCAGCCCGAGGACAGCCCCGAGGGCTTTCTTT
. | TRBJ1-2 | TRBV19 | . | CASSRDRNYGYTF | TGTGCCAGTAGTAGGGACCGAAACTATGGCTACACCTTC
. | TRBJ2-1 | TRBV7-2 | . | CASSFSVWNEQFF | TGTGCCAGCAGCTTCTCTGTCTGGAATGAGCAGTTCTTC
. | TRBJ1-1 | TRBV11-2 | . | CASSLRENTEAFF | TGTGCCAGCAGCTTACGGGAGAACACTGAAGCTTTCTTT
TRBD1 | TRBJ2-2 | TRBV7-2 | . | CASSQDRVAGELFF | TGTGCCAGCAGCCAAGACAGGGTGGCCGGGGAGCTGTTTTTT
. | TRBJ1-3 | TRBV19 | few | CASSIGRQSGNTIYF | TGTGCCAGTAGTATCGGACGCCAATCTGGAAACACCATATATTTT
. | TRBJ1-1 | TRBV6-5 | . | CASSPLGNTEAFF | TGTGCCAGCAGCCCCCTCGGGAACACTGAAGCTTTCTTT
TRBD1 | TRBJ1-2 | TRBV7-2 | . | CASRSGTGDYGYTF | TGTGCCAGCAGGTCCGGGACAGGGGACTATGGCTACACCTTC
. | TRBJ1-1 | TRBV30 | once | CAWNPWGLNTEAFF | TGTGCCTGGAACCCTTGGGGTCTGAACACTGAAGCTTTCTTT
. | TRBJ2-3 | TRBV28 | . | CASSLDLWDTQYF | TGTGCCAGCAGTTTGGACCTCTGGGATACGCAGTATTTT
. | TRBJ2-5 | TRBV7-9 | . | CASSSLGSETQYF | TGTGCCAGCAGCTCCCTAGGGTCAGAGACCCAGTACTTC
TRBD2 | TRBJ2-1 | TRBV11-3 | . | CASSQESRGASYNEQFF | TGTGCCAGCAGCCAAGAGTCGCGGGGGGCATCCTACAATGAGCAGTTCTTC
TRBD1 | TRBJ2-1 | TRBV18 | . | CASSPYQGVYNEQFF | TGTGCCAGCTCACCGTACCAGGGGGTCTACAATGAGCAGTTCTTC
. | TRBJ2-3 | TRBV4-3 | . | CASSQNGGTPGTDTQYF | TGCGCCAGCAGCCAGAACGGCGGGACCCCTGGCACAGATACGCAGTATTTT
TRBD1 | TRBJ2-5 | TRBV5-1 | . | CASSSDRGWETQYF | TGCGCCAGCAGCTCCGACAGGGGGTGGGAGACCCAGTACTTC
. | TRBJ1-1 | TRBV7-3 | . | CASSLRGRESPEAFF | TGTGCCAGCAGCTTAAGGGGCAGGGAAAGTCCTGAAGCTTTCTTT
. | TRBJ2-5 | TRBV11-2 | . | CASSPTVETQYF | TGTGCCAGCAGCCCTACTGTTGAGACCCAGTACTTC
. | TRBJ2-7 | TRBV7-5 | once | CASSPDGYEQYF | TGTGCCAGCAGCCCCGACGGCTACGAGCAGTACTTC
. | TRBJ2-7 | TRBV5-6 | . | CASSLEGDSYEQYF | TGTGCCAGCAGCTTGGAAGGGGACTCCTACGAGCAGTACTTC
. | TRBJ2-3 | TRBV5-1 | . | CASSAGQFSTDTQYF | TGCGCCAGCAGCGCGGGACAGTTTAGCACAGATACGCAGTATTTT
. | TRBJ1-5 | TRBV15 | . | CATSRDRGSGNQPQHF | TGTGCCACCAGCAGAGACAGGGGATCGGGCAATCAGCCCCAGCATTTT